The clone carrying this T cell receptor (beta chain) was detected many times. What it binds is unknown. Unique molecular identifiers tagged individual cDNA molecules. TCRdb re-called the 5' RACE reads with MiXCR, one entry per CDR3 protein. Among approximately 69,000 distinct CDR3 sequences, 9.5% to 15% were seen once, and the ten largest hold about 4.2%. This record comes from a study of early T cells in non-severe SARS-CoV-2 infection. Study in general: The sequenced material was bulk RNA from unsorted whole blood, and its chains were unpaired.

The study's findings and limits: The study's VDJdb matching favored anti-spike CD8 responses and missed private and CD4 specificities.

CDR1 is SNHLY and CDR2 is FYNNEI in the germline V gene. The CDR3 loop spans 15 amino acids. The V gene end was trimmed by 6 bases and the J gene end by 3 bases; junction bases not matched to a gene: 8. This sequence joins TRBV2 and TRBJ2-5; 9 nucleotides agree with TRBD1. This TCR derives from an adult who was a healthcare worker with PCR-confirmed SARS-CoV-2 infection or an uninfected control (not recorded which). The sequencing input was whole blood. CDR3 DNA sequence: TGTGCCAGCAGCAAGTACCGGGACAGGGAAGAGACCCAGTACTTC. Translated, it gives CASSKYRDREETQYF.